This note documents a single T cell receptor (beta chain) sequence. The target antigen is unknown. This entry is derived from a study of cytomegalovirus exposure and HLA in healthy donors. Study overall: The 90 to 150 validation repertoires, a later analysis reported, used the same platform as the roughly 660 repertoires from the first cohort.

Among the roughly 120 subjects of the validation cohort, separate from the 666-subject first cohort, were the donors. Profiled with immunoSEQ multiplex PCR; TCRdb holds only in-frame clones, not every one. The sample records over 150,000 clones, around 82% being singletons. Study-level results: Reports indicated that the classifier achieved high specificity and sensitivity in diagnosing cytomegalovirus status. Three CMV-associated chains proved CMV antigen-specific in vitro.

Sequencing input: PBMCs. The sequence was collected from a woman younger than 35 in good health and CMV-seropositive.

The CDR3 DNA reads TGTGCCAGCAGGCAGGGGCATAGCACAGATACGCAGTATTTT. Translation gives CASRQGHSTDTQYF. J is TRBJ2-3 and V is TRBV6-5; maybe TRBD1 (6 bases). The V gene lost 6 bases and the J gene lost 0 bases, with 10 bases spanning the gap. Germline V gene data show CDR1 as MNHEY and CDR2 as SVGAGI. This CDR3 is 14 amino acids long.